This T cell receptor beta chain was identified during a study of CD8+ T cells in alopecia areata. Whole-study context: A 6-month off-drug phase came after tofacitinib, which had lasted 6 to 18 months.

Sequencing used cDNA as its template, made by extracting RNA and reverse transcribing it. Profiled with immunoSEQ multiplex PCR; TCRdb holds only in-frame clones, not every one. The sample holds about 150,000 clones, over 45% seen once. Patients with alopecia areata provided lesional scalp punch biopsies as well as peripheral blood. V was trimmed by 4 bases and J by 4 bases, leaving 11 bases between them. The CDR3 spans 14 residues. The germline V gene encodes CDR1 SNHLY and CDR2 FYNNEI. The TCR was taken from a human donor with alopecia areata. Sequencing was done on a sample of CD4+ T cells sorted from blood. The chain links TRBV2 to TRBJ1-5; D unresolved. CDR3 region: CASSVGVRNQPQHF. CDR3 sequence (DNA): TGTGCCAGCAGTGTTGGGGTTAGAAATCAGCCCCAGCATTTT.